A selection of T cell receptor beta chains follows, all from one sample in a study of cytomegalovirus exposure and HLA in healthy donors. Sequenced by immunoSEQ multiplex PCR; TCRdb stores in-frame clones only, minus some. This table has around 200,000 clones, around 80% appearing once. Specimen: PBMCs. The receptor set was obtained from a man aged 35 to 55 in good health and CMV-seropositive. Each CDR3 is given with its conserved first and last residue. A D gene is named only where the DNA matches it firmly. Expanded clones are given a class, and other clones once, few, many or no size at all.

size: .
V: TRBV9
D: TRBD2
J: TRBJ2-1
DNA: TGTGCCAGCAGCGTAGTAGCGGGGGCCCACTCGGGGCAGTTCTTC
CDR3: CASSVVAGAHSGQFF

size: once
V: TRBV11-3
D: .
J: TRBJ2-3
DNA: TGTGCCAGCAGCTTCCAGATCACAGATACGCAGTATTTT
CDR3: CASSFQITDTQYF

size: few
V: TRBV5-1
D: TRBD1
J: TRBJ2-7
DNA: TGCGCCAGCAGCTTGGAGCTAACCGGGACAGGAGCCTACGAGCAGTACTTC
CDR3: CASSLELTGTGAYEQYF

size: .
V: TRBV7-8
D: .
J: TRBJ2-2
DNA: TGTGCCAGCAGCTTACGAGCCGGGGAGCTGTTTTTT
CDR3: CASSLRAGELFF

size: .
V: TRBV6-4
D: .
J: TRBJ1-1
DNA: TGTGCCAGCAGAGGGACATACGAAAGAAGGGACACTGAAGCTTTCTTT
CDR3: CASRGTYERRDTEAFF

size: .
V: TRBV5-6
D: .
J: TRBJ1-4
DNA: TGTGCCAGCAGCTTGGCCAGGGGCGCATATGAAAAACTGTTTTTT
CDR3: CASSLARGAYEKLFF

size: .
V: TRBV10-3
D: TRBD1
J: TRBJ2-5
DNA: TGTGCCATCAGTGGTGGGACAGGGTGGGAGACCCAGTACTTC
CDR3: CAISGGTGWETQYF

size: .
V: TRBV5-1
D: TRBD2
J: TRBJ2-2
DNA: TGCGCCAGCAGCCTAGAGAGCGGGAGGCCCGGGGAGCTGTTTTTT
CDR3: CASSLESGRPGELFF

size: once
V: TRBV19
D: .
J: TRBJ1-5
DNA: TGTGCCAGTAGTATTCGGGATGGCAATCAGCCCCAGCATTTT
CDR3: CASSIRDGNQPQHF

size: .
V: TRBV28
D: .
J: TRBJ1-2
DNA: TGTGCCACCGCTGAGGCTAACTATGGCTACACCTTC
CDR3: CATAEANYGYTF

size: .
V: TRBV7-4
D: .
J: TRBJ1-4
DNA: TGTGCCAGCAGCCAGACTAAAGCCGAAGAAAAACTGTTTTTT
CDR3: CASSQTKAEEKLFF

size: once
V: TRBV5-1
D: .
J: TRBJ2-5
DNA: TGCGCCAGCAGGATAGGGAGTCAAGAGACCCAGTACTTC
CDR3: CASRIGSQETQYF

size: .
V: TRBV10-1
D: .
J: TRBJ1-2
DNA: TGCGCTAGCAGTGAGCACAGGGAATATGGCTACACCTTC
CDR3: CASSEHREYGYTF

size: .
V: TRBV30
D: .
J: TRBJ2-7
DNA: TGTGCCTGGAGAACCGGGTTCGACGAGCAGTACTTC
CDR3: CAWRTGFDEQYF

size: .
V: TRBV4-3
D: .
J: TRBJ2-7
DNA: TGCGCCAGCAGCCAAGATTGGCAGTCCTACGAGCAGTACTTC
CDR3: CASSQDWQSYEQYF

size: .
V: TRBV20-1
D: .
J: TRBJ1-2
DNA: TGCCCGCTGAGGAACTATGGCTACACCTTC
CDR3: CPLRNYGYTF

size: few
V: TRBV7-3
D: .
J: TRBJ2-1
DNA: TGTGCCAGCAGCGCCGGCACCCTAGGAAGCAATGAGCAGTTCTTC
CDR3: CASSAGTLGSNEQFF

size: once
V: TRBV29-1
D: .
J: TRBJ2-7
DNA: TGCAGCGTTGAAGGTCCAGGGGCTGAATACGAGCAGTACTTC
CDR3: CSVEGPGAEYEQYF

size: .
V: TRBV28
D: .
J: TRBJ1-5
DNA: TGTGCCAGCAGTTTATCCGGTGGGCCCCAGCATTTT
CDR3: CASSLSGGPQHF

size: .
V: TRBV7-2
D: .
J: TRBJ2-7
DNA: TGTGCCAGCAGCGCCGGACTCCGGACCTACGAGCAGTACTTC
CDR3: CASSAGLRTYEQYF

size: .
V: TRBV4-3
D: TRBD1
J: TRBJ2-7
DNA: TGCGCCAGCAGCCAAGGATCAGGGGGCGGTTACGAGCAGTACTTC
CDR3: CASSQGSGGGYEQYF

size: .
V: TRBV27
D: .
J: TRBJ2-7
DNA: TGTGCCAGCAGTCTAGGGACACACTACGAGCAGTACTTC
CDR3: CASSLGTHYEQYF